The entry below describes one TCR beta chain. The J segment lost 3 bases and the V segment lost 5 bases, leaving 8 bases of the junction unmatched. The length of the CDR3 is 15 residues. The data stem from a study of CD8 T cells in Susac syndrome. Random hexamers were used to reverse transcribe an amount of about 0.45 to 1 ug RNA. TCR beta CDR3 was amplified by immunoSEQ covering 54 Vbeta and 13 Jbeta. One entry per CDR3 protein, called by TCRdb with MiXCR from the immunoSEQ multiplex PCR reads. The repertoire holds a few hundred thousand distinct CDR3 sequences, with approximately 90% as singletons. Sequencing was carried out using CD8+ T cells from PBMCs. The chain employs TRBV12-3 or TRBV12-4 and TRBJ2-7; 9 nucleotides agree with TRBD1. This TCR derives from a human donor with multiple sclerosis. As DNA, the CDR3 is TGTGCCAGCAGTACGGGGGACAGGGCTAGCTACGAGCAGTACTTC. Its protein is CASSTGDRASYEQYF.